A selection of T cell receptor beta chains follows, all from one sample in a study of T cell responses to AZD1222 COVID-19 vaccine. Assay used: immunoSEQ multiplex PCR; TCRdb lists only in-frame clones, some missing. The sample shows under 100,000 clones, roughly 85% of them seen only once. Specimen: peripheral blood, collected on day 0 of AZD1222 vaccination. The receptors come from an adult in good health. The CDR3 runs from the conserved cysteine through the conserved F or W. Each record gives: clone size, J gene, V gene, D gene, CDR3 DNA, CDR3 protein. The D gene is left open where the match is weak. Expanded clones get a size class; other rows say once, few or many, or leave the size out.

size: NA
J: TRBJ2-1
V: TRBV11-2
D: NA
DNA: TGTGCCAGCAGCTTAGATGTGGGGACTTACAATGAGCAGTTCTTC
CDR3: CASSLDVGTYNEQFF

size: NA
J: TRBJ1-1
V: TRBV3-1/TRBV3-2
D: NA
DNA: TGTGCCAGCAGTCCCCAGGGGAACACTGAAGCTTTCTTT
CDR3: CASSPQGNTEAFF

size: NA
J: TRBJ2-7
V: TRBV15
D: NA
DNA: TGTGCCACCAGCAGTAACAGGTTCTACGAGCAGTACTTC
CDR3: CATSSNRFYEQYF

size: NA
J: TRBJ1-2
V: TRBV27
D: NA
DNA: TGTGCCAGCAGTTTAGGGGAGGGGGGAAGGTATGGCTACACCTTC
CDR3: CASSLGEGGRYGYTF

size: NA
J: TRBJ1-1
V: TRBV6-5
D: NA
DNA: TGTGCCAGCAGTTACGCCAGGGTGGCTTTCTTT
CDR3: CASSYARVAFF

size: once
J: TRBJ1-1
V: TRBV7-9
D: NA
DNA: TGTGCCAGCAGCTCCTCGGTCGGCAGACCGGACACTGAAGCTTTCTTT
CDR3: CASSSSVGRPDTEAFF

size: once
J: TRBJ2-4
V: TRBV15
D: NA
DNA: TGTGCCACCAGCCTTGACCCGGGGGACATTCAGTACTTC
CDR3: CATSLDPGDIQYF

size: few
J: TRBJ1-3
V: TRBV9
D: NA
DNA: TGTGCCAGCAGCGTAGGGCAGGCGGGAAACACCATATATTTT
CDR3: CASSVGQAGNTIYF

size: NA
J: TRBJ2-2
V: TRBV3-1/TRBV3-2
D: TRBD2
DNA: TGTGCCAGCAGCCAGGGGGGGTCCCCCACCGGGGAGCTGTTTTTT
CDR3: CASSQGGSPTGELFF

size: NA
J: TRBJ2-1
V: TRBV7-3
D: NA
DNA: TGTGCCAGCAGCTTAGGTCTAGCCTCCTACAATGAGCAGTTCTTC
CDR3: CASSLGLASYNEQFF

size: NA
J: TRBJ2-7
V: TRBV18
D: NA
DNA: TGTGCCAGCTCACCGGGGGATTTCTACGAGCAGTACTTC
CDR3: CASSPGDFYEQYF

size: NA
J: TRBJ1-4
V: TRBV5-1
D: TRBD1
DNA: TGCGCCAGCAGCACGGACAGGGGGCGAGATGAAAAACTGTTTTTT
CDR3: CASSTDRGRDEKLFF

size: once
J: TRBJ1-2
V: TRBV28
D: TRBD1
DNA: TGTGCCAGCAGTTTCCCGGACAGGGACGAGACTAACTATGGCTACACCTTC
CDR3: CASSFPDRDETNYGYTF

size: many
J: TRBJ1-6
V: TRBV25-1
D: NA
DNA: TGTGCCAGCAGTGAATACGGGGACCTCCACTTT
CDR3: CASSEYGDLHF

size: NA
J: TRBJ1-5
V: TRBV15
D: NA
DNA: TGTGCCACCAGCGGACGGGCCGCCTATAGCAATCAGCCCCAGCATTTT
CDR3: CATSGRAAYSNQPQHF

size: NA
J: TRBJ1-1
V: TRBV19
D: NA
DNA: TGTGCCAGTAGAACCGAATCAAGGGGGAACACTGAAGCTTTCTTT
CDR3: CASRTESRGNTEAFF

size: NA
J: TRBJ1-2
V: TRBV21-1
D: NA
DNA: TGTGCCAGCACCCAATCCGGGACCCCCTTTTATGGCTACACCTTC
CDR3: CASTQSGTPFYGYTF

size: NA
J: TRBJ1-6
V: TRBV29-1
D: TRBD1
DNA: TGCAGCGTATCCGACAGGGGGGATAGGCATTCACCCCTCCACTTT
CDR3: CSVSDRGDRHSPLHF

size: NA
J: TRBJ1-1
V: TRBV4-3
D: NA
DNA: TGCGCCAGCAGCCAGGGATGGAGGTCCACTGAAGCTTTCTTT
CDR3: CASSQGWRSTEAFF

size: NA
J: TRBJ2-1
V: TRBV19
D: NA
DNA: TGTGCCAGTAGTATACGCCCCGGGACCAGGAGCTCCTACAATGAGCAGTTCTTC
CDR3: CASSIRPGTRSSYNEQFF

size: NA
J: TRBJ2-7
V: TRBV2
D: TRBD1
DNA: TGTGCCAGCAGTGAGACAGGGGGACAGTGGGGCGAGCAGTACTTC
CDR3: CASSETGGQWGEQYF

size: NA
J: TRBJ1-4
V: TRBV6-5
D: NA
DNA: TGTGCCGTCCGTGCGGCAGGTGATATTGAAAAACTGTTTTTT
CDR3: CAVRAAGDIEKLFF

size: NA
J: TRBJ2-7
V: TRBV5-6
D: TRBD1
DNA: TGTGCCAGCAGAAGGACAGGGGGCTCCTACGAGCAGTACTTC
CDR3: CASRRTGGSYEQYF

size: NA
J: TRBJ2-1
V: TRBV10-1
D: NA
DNA: TGCGCCAGCAGTGATCCCCGGGAAGGAAATGAGCAGTTCTTC
CDR3: CASSDPREGNEQFF

size: NA
J: TRBJ2-1
V: TRBV4-1
D: NA
DNA: TGCGCCAGCAGCTTTGCTGGGCTGTACTACAATGAGCAGTTCTTC
CDR3: CASSFAGLYYNEQFF

size: once
J: TRBJ2-1
V: TRBV19
D: NA
DNA: TGTGCCAGTAGTCCGAACACTGAGCAGTTCTTC
CDR3: CASSPNTEQFF

size: NA
J: TRBJ1-1
V: TRBV19
D: NA
DNA: TGTGCCAGTAGTGCAGGGAAAGCTTTCTTT
CDR3: CASSAGKAFF

size: NA
J: TRBJ1-6
V: TRBV29-1
D: NA
DNA: TGCAGCGTCAGAACAGGGCCTAATTCACCCCTCCACTTT
CDR3: CSVRTGPNSPLHF

size: NA
J: TRBJ2-7
V: TRBV5-1
D: NA
DNA: TGCGCCAGCAGCTTGGTTAGCGACTACGAGCAGTACTTC
CDR3: CASSLVSDYEQYF

size: NA
J: TRBJ2-3
V: TRBV7-3
D: NA
DNA: TGTGCCAGCAGCTTTGGAGGGACACATGGCACAGATACGCAGTATTTT
CDR3: CASSFGGTHGTDTQYF

size: NA
J: TRBJ2-1
V: TRBV6-4
D: NA
DNA: TGTGCCAGCAGTCCGGGGCCGCCCAGTGAGCAGTTCTTC
CDR3: CASSPGPPSEQFF

size: NA
J: TRBJ2-1
V: TRBV10-3
D: TRBD2
DNA: TGTGCCCTCAGGGCTCAACTAGCGGGAGGGCCGGATGAGCAGTTCTTC
CDR3: CALRAQLAGGPDEQFF

size: once
J: TRBJ2-1
V: TRBV7-2
D: NA
DNA: TGTGCCAGCAGCTCCCCCGGGGTATCCTACAATGAGCAGTTCTTC
CDR3: CASSSPGVSYNEQFF

size: NA
J: TRBJ2-1
V: TRBV29-1
D: NA
DNA: TGCAGCGTTGAAATTCGGGGGACAGAGATCTACAATGAGCAGTTCTTC
CDR3: CSVEIRGTEIYNEQFF

size: few
J: TRBJ1-3
V: TRBV28
D: NA
DNA: TGTGCCAGCAGTTTCCCTGGACAGCCTTTCTCTGGAAACACCATATATTTT
CDR3: CASSFPGQPFSGNTIYF

size: NA
J: TRBJ2-2
V: TRBV29-1
D: TRBD1
DNA: TGCAGCGGTTCCGGGACAGGGAACACCGGGGAGCTGTTTTTT
CDR3: CSGSGTGNTGELFF

size: NA
J: TRBJ2-7
V: TRBV27
D: TRBD2
DNA: TGTGCCAGCAGTTTATCAACTAGCGGGACCCTATACGAGCAGTACTTC
CDR3: CASSLSTSGTLYEQYF

size: NA
J: TRBJ1-2
V: TRBV28
D: NA
DNA: TGTGCCAGCAGTTTCCAACAGGGAGCTCTGATTTACTATGGCTACACCTTC
CDR3: CASSFQQGALIYYGYTF

size: few
J: TRBJ2-3
V: TRBV18
D: TRBD1
DNA: TGTGCCAGCTCTCTACAGGGGGCTGGAAGCACAGATACGCAGTATTTT
CDR3: CASSLQGAGSTDTQYF

size: NA
J: TRBJ1-6
V: TRBV5-1
D: NA
DNA: TGCGCCAGCAGCTTGGACAGGAGCTCCTATAATTCACCCCTCCACTTT
CDR3: CASSLDRSSYNSPLHF

size: NA
J: TRBJ1-5
V: TRBV4-1
D: NA
DNA: TGCGCCAGCAGCCAAGATGGGGCAGAGAATCAGCCCCAGCATTTT
CDR3: CASSQDGAENQPQHF

size: once
J: TRBJ2-7
V: TRBV19
D: NA
DNA: TGTGCCAGTTCCGACGTAAGGTCCTACGAGCAGTACTTC
CDR3: CASSDVRSYEQYF

size: NA
J: TRBJ2-6
V: TRBV27
D: TRBD1
DNA: TGTGCCAGCAGCCTGACAGGGTTCTCTGGGGCCAACGTCCTGACTTTC
CDR3: CASSLTGFSGANVLTF

size: NA
J: TRBJ2-7
V: TRBV9
D: NA
DNA: TGTGCCAGCAGCCTCCGTGGGGGGATAGCCTACGAGCAGTACTTC
CDR3: CASSLRGGIAYEQYF

size: NA
J: TRBJ2-5
V: TRBV2
D: NA
DNA: TGTGCCAGCAGCATCAGTAGTGGGGTCGTGGAGACCCAGTACTTC
CDR3: CASSISSGVVETQYF